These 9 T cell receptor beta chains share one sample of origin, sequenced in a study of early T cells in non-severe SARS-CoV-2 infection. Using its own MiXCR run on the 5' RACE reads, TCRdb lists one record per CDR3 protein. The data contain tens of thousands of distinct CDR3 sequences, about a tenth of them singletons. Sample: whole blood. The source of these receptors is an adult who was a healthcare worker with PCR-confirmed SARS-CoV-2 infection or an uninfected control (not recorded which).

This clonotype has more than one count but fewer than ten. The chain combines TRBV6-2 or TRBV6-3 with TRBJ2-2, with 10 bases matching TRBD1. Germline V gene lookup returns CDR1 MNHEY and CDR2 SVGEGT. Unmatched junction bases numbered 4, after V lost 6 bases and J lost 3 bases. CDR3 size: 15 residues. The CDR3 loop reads CASSQTGGDTGELFF. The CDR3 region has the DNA TGTGCCAGCAGCCAGACAGGGGGCGACACCGGGGAGCTGTTTTTT.

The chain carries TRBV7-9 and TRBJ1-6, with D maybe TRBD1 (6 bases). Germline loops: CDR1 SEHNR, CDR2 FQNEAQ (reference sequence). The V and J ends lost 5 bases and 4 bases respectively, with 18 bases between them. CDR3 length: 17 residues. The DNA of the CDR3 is TGTGCCAGCAGCCGTGACAGGCTTGGAGGGTATAATTCACCCCTCCACTTT. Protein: CASSRDRLGGYNSPLHF.

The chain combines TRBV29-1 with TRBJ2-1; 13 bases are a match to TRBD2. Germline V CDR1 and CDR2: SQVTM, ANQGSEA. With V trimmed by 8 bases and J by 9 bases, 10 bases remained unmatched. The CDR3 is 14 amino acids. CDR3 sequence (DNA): TGCAGCTTTAAAAATGGACTAGCGGGAGTTGAGCAGTTCTTC. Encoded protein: CSFKNGLAGVEQFF.

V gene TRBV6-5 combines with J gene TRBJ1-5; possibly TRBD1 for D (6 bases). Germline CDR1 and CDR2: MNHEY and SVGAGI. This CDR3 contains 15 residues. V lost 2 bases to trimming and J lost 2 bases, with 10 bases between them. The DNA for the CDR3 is TGTGCCAGCAGTTACGGGAGGGGGGGCAATCAGCCCCAGCATTTT. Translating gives CASSYGRGGNQPQHF.

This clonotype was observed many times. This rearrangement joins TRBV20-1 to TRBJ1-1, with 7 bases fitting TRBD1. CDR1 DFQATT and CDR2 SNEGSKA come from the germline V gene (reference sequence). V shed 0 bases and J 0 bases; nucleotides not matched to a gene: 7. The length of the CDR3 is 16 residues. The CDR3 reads CSARDPGGQMNTEAFF. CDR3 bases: TGCAGTGCTAGAGATCCGGGGGGACAGATGAACACTGAAGCTTTCTTT.

The CDR3 nucleotides are TGTGCCAGCAGTTACTTGGGTGAGCAGTTCTTC. This encodes CASSYLGEQFF. The chain employs TRBV6-5 and TRBJ2-1, with D uncertain. CDR1 and CDR2 from the germline V gene are MNHEY and SVGAGI. CDR3 length: 11 amino acids. V was pared by 1 base and J by 9 bases, with 4 bases between.

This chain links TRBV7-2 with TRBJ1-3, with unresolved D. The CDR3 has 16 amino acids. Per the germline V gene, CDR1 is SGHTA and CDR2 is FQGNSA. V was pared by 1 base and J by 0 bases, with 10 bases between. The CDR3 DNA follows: TGTGCCAGCAGCTTAGGAGGGCTCAACTCTGGAAACACCATATATTTT. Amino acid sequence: CASSLGGLNSGNTIYF.

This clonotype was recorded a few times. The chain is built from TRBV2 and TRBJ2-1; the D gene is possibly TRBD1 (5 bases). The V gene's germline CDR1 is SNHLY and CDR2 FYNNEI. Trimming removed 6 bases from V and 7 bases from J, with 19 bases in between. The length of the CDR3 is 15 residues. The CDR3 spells CASSPAGSGLNEQFF. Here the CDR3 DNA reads TGTGCCAGCAGCCCCGCAGGGTCGGGTTTGAATGAGCAGTTCTTC.

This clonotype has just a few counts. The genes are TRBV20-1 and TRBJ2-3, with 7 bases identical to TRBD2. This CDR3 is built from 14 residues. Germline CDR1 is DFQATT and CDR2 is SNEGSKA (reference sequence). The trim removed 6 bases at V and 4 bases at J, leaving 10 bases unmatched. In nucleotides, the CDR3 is TGCAGTGCCCACCAGGGCCGGGGGGCAGATACGCAGTATTTT. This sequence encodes CSAHQGRGADTQYF.